One sample yielded the 21 T cell receptor beta chains listed below, sequenced in a study of cytomegalovirus exposure and HLA in healthy donors. The PCR was carried out with 60 Vbeta primers and 13 Jbeta primers. Sequencing was performed with immunoSEQ multiplex PCR; in TCRdb, only in-frame clones are kept and a portion is missing. The table records 50,000 to 55,000 clones, roughly 60% of them present only once. Sequenced: PBMCs. The receptors here all came from a human donor in good health.

The chain couples TRBV5-1 to TRBJ2-1, with a possible D match to TRBD2 (6 bases). CDR3 length: 14 amino acids. Germline V gene lookup returns CDR1 SGHRS and CDR2 YFSETQ. Between the trimmed V and J ends, which lost 5 bases and 8 bases, there was a span of 17 bases. CDR3 sequence (DNA): TGCGCCAGCAGTTCGGGGGTGTTGAGAGATGAGCAGTTCTTC. Translating it yields CASSSGVLRDEQFF.

This chain joins TRBV4-1 and TRBJ2-1, with 14 nucleotides matching TRBD2. The CDR3 sequence is 16 residues long. V trimming: 2 bases; J trimming: 6 bases; junction bases outside the gene matches: 3. Germline V gives CDR1 MGHRA, CDR2 YSYEKL. As DNA, the CDR3 is TGCGCCAGCAGCCAAACGACTAGCGGGGGGGCCAATGAGCAGTTCTTC. This gives the protein CASSQTTSGGANEQFF.

This chain joins TRBV5-4 and TRBJ2-6; TRBD1 aligns across 8 bases. Germline CDR1 is SGHNT and CDR2 is YYREEE (reference sequence). The CDR3 covers 18 residues. V was clipped by 3 bases and J by 3 bases; unmatched bases: 11. This CDR3 is CASSWELGQGIGANVLTF. The CDR3 DNA reads as TGTGCCAGCAGCTGGGAGCTTGGACAGGGAATTGGGGCCAACGTCCTGACTTTC.

This clone was counted a few times. V and J are TRBV19 and TRBJ1-2; no clear D gene. Germline assignment: CDR1 LNHDA and CDR2 SQIVND (reference sequence). With 3 bases removed from V and 2 bases from J, the gap between germline ends came to 19 bases. The CDR3 contains 17 residues. CDR3: CASSMSLVGGYNYGYTF. Here the CDR3 DNA reads TGTGCCAGTAGTATGAGTTTGGTCGGCGGGTACAACTATGGCTACACCTTC.

The chain carries TRBV10-3 and TRBJ1-1, with TRBD1 identical over 7 bases. Germline assignment: CDR1 ENHRY and CDR2 SYGVKD. With V trimmed by 5 bases and J by 5 bases, 8 bases remained unmatched. This CDR3 has 14 amino acids. CDR3 in DNA: TGTGCCATCAGTATCCGGGACAGCGATACTGAAGCTTTCTTT. Residues: CAISIRDSDTEAFF.

The rearrangement uses TRBV9 and TRBJ2-3, with 7 bases matching TRBD2. The CDR3 is 15 residues long. J lost 2 bases, V lost 1 base, and 4 bases had no gene match. Per germline, CDR1 SGDLS and CDR2 YYNGEE. The CDR3 DNA follows: TGTGCCAGCAGCGTAACCGGGACTAACACAGATACGCAGTATTTT. It translates to CASSVTGTNTDTQYF.

The V and J genes are TRBV2 and TRBJ2-1; 7 bases align to TRBD1. The germline CDR1 and CDR2 sequences are SNHLY and FYNNEI. The V gene end was trimmed by 7 bases and the J gene end by 7 bases; junction bases not matched to a gene: 4. The CDR3 is 12 amino acids. The CDR3 coding sequence is TGTGCCAGCATAGAGGGGGCAAATGAGCAGTTCTTC. It is translated as CASIEGANEQFF.

The V call is TRBV30, the J call TRBJ2-6, with 9 bases fitting TRBD1. The CDR3 is 18 amino acids. From germline, CDR1 is GTSNPN and CDR2 SVGIG (reference sequence). The V gene end was trimmed by 4 bases and the J gene end by 2 bases; junction bases not matched to a gene: 12. Written as DNA, the CDR3 is TGTGCCTGGACCCGAACCGGGACAGGGATCCCTGGGGCCAACGTCCTGACTTTC. As protein: CAWTRTGTGIPGANVLTF.

This sequence joins TRBV30 and TRBJ1-2; D might be TRBD1 (5 bases). V shed 3 bases and J shed 4 bases, with 15 bases lying between them. This CDR3 region has 14 residues. Germline-derived CDR1 and CDR2 are GTSNPN and SVGIG (reference sequence). The CDR3 loop is CAWRASRGGYGYTF. CDR3 coding DNA: TGTGCCTGGAGGGCCAGTCGGGGGGGCTATGGCTACACCTTC.

This chain uses TRBV30 with TRBJ2-1, with 9 bases that match TRBD2. V dropped 2 bases and J dropped 5; count of bases not matched to a gene: 4. The CDR3 length is 14 residues. CDR1 and CDR2 from the germline V gene are GTSNPN and SVGIG (reference sequence). The CDR3 DNA reads TGTGCCTGGAGTCCACTAGCGGGCCACAATGAGCAGTTCTTC. Its protein product is CAWSPLAGHNEQFF.

This chain uses TRBV19 with TRBJ2-3; a possible D gene is TRBD1 (6 bases). There are 14 residues in the CDR3. V was pared by 6 bases and J by 0 bases, with 10 bases between. Germline CDR1 is LNHDA and CDR2 is SQIVND (reference sequence). CDR3 nucleotide sequence: TGTGCCAGTAGCCTAACAGGGAGCACAGATACGCAGTATTTT. Encoded protein: CASSLTGSTDTQYF.

The rearrangement uses TRBV30 and TRBJ1-1; the D gene is possibly TRBD1 (5 bases). This CDR3 region has 15 residues. In germline, CDR1 is GTSNPN, CDR2 SVGIG (reference sequence). Trimming shortened V by 0 bases and J by 0 bases, and 11 bases separated the two germline ends. CDR3 sequence (DNA): TGTGCCTGGAGTGTATGGGGGGGTTTGAACACTGAAGCTTTCTTT. This codes for CAWSVWGGLNTEAFF.

In this sample, this clone turned up once. V is TRBV10-3 and J is TRBJ1-1; D gene ambiguous. The CDR3 spans 13 residues. V gave up 0 bases and J gave up 1 base, with 3 bases separating them. Germline V lookup: CDR1 ENHRY, CDR2 SYGVKD. The CDR3 coding sequence is TGTGCCATCAGTGAGTCGGCGAACACTGAAGCTTTCTTT. Translated, it gives CAISESANTEAFF.

This clone was found a few times. The chain has TRBV5-6 and TRBJ2-5; 10 positions agree with TRBD2. V was pared by 3 bases and J by 2 bases, with 4 bases of the junction left unmatched. The CDR3 extends over 15 amino acids. Germline values: CDR1 SGHDT, CDR2 YYEEEE. As DNA, the CDR3 is TGTGCCAGCAGCTCTAGCGGGGGACCGCAAGAGACCCAGTACTTC. Translated: CASSSSGGPQETQYF.

This clone was detected only once. The chain has TRBV4-1 and TRBJ1-2; 7 bases match TRBD1. CDR3 length equals 16 residues. Germline CDR1 MGHRA, CDR2 YSYEKL. The trim removed 1 base at V and 2 bases at J, leaving 7 bases unmatched. CDR3 in amino acids: CASSQGYIRGNYGYTF. DNA of the CDR3: TGCGCCAGCAGCCAAGGTTATATCAGGGGGAACTATGGCTACACCTTC.

Only one count was recorded for this clone. The chain links TRBV30 to TRBJ1-5; 9 bases map to TRBD1. CDR1 and CDR2 from the germline V gene are GTSNPN and SVGIG (reference sequence). Unmatched junction bases numbered 7, after V lost 3 bases and J lost 1 base. The CDR3 consists of 16 residues. CDR3 in amino acids: CAWSKSGTGSNQPQHF. The DNA for the CDR3 is TGTGCCTGGAGCAAATCCGGGACAGGGAGCAATCAGCCCCAGCATTTT.

The rearrangement uses TRBV9 and TRBJ1-1, with D tentatively TRBD1 (5 bases). Germline V gives CDR1 SGDLS, CDR2 YYNGEE. V was clipped by 2 bases and J by 7 bases, with 12 bases between them. The CDR3 consists of 13 residues. CDR3 nucleotides: TGTGCCAGCAGCGTTCAGGGTAGAGATGAAGCTTTCTTT. Amino acid sequence: CASSVQGRDEAFF.

This chain joins TRBV6-6 and TRBJ2-7; D is possibly TRBD1 (6 bases). Germline assignment: CDR1 MNHNY and CDR2 SVGAGI (reference sequence). The CDR3 is 13 amino acids. Trimming left V 5 bases short and J 1 base short, with 9 bases between. In DNA form, the CDR3 reads TGTGCCAGCAGTCCCCAGGGGTCCTACGAGCAGTACTTC. It translates to CASSPQGSYEQYF.

The V gene is TRBV9, the J gene TRBJ1-4, with D possibly TRBD1 on 6 matching bases. Germline-derived CDR1 and CDR2 are SGDLS and YYNGEE. The CDR3 runs to 16 residues. V dropped 0 bases and J dropped 9 bases, with 18 bases sitting between them. CDR3 DNA sequence: TGTGCCAGCAGCGTAGAAGCAGGGACACCCGAGAAAAAACTGTTTTTT. The encoded protein is CASSVEAGTPEKKLFF.

This chain joins TRBV27 and TRBJ2-2; the D gene is possibly TRBD2 (5 bases). From germline, CDR1 is MNHEY and CDR2 SMNVEV (reference sequence). The CDR3 sequence is 17 residues long. The V end was cut by 2 bases, the J end by 5 bases, with 18 bases between. The CDR3 loop reads CASSLEWNGRRTGELFF. The CDR3 nucleotides are TGTGCCAGCAGTTTAGAATGGAACGGAAGGAGGACCGGGGAGCTGTTTTTT.

The gene calls are TRBV7-2 and TRBJ2-1, with TRBD1 matching 7 bases. The V and J ends lost 3 bases and 5 bases, in that order; junction bases with no gene match: 4. This CDR3 has 14 amino acids. Germline-derived CDR1 and CDR2 are SGHTA and FQGNSA. The CDR3 coding sequence is TGTGCCAGCAGCTTTGGGACAGCCAACAATGAGCAGTTCTTC. This sequence encodes CASSFGTANNEQFF.